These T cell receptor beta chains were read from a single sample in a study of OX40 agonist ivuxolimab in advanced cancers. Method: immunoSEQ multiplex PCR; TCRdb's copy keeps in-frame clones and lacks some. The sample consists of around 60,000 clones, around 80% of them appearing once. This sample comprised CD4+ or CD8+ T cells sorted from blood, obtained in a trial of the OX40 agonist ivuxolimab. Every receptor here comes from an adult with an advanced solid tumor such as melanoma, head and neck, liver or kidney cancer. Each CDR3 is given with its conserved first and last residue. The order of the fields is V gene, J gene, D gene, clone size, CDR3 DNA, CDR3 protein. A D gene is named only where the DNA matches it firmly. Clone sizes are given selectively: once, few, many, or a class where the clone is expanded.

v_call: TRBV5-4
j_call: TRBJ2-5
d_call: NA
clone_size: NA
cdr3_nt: TGTGCCAGCAGCTTGTCGTCCGAAGGGACCCAGTACTTC
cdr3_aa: CASSLSSEGTQYF

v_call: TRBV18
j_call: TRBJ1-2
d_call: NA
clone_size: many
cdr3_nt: TGTGCCAGCTCACCGGGCAGTCACTATGGCTACACCTTC
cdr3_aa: CASSPGSHYGYTF

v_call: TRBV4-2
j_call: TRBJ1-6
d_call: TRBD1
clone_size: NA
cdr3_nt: TGTGCCAGCAGCCCGACAGGGGGTAGTGATTCACCCCTCCACTTT
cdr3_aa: CASSPTGGSDSPLHF

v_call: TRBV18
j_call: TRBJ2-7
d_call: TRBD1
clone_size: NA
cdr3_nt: TGTGCCAGCTCACCAATAGGGGGCGCGAAGTACGAGCAGTACTTC
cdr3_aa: CASSPIGGAKYEQYF

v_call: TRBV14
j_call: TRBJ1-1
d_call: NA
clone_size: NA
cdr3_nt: TGTGCCAGCAGCCAAACTACCGGAACCCAAGCTTTCTTT
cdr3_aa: CASSQTTGTQAFF

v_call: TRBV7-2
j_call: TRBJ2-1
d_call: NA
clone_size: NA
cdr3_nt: TGTGCCAGCAGCTTCTACAATGAGCAGTTCTTC
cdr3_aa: CASSFYNEQFF

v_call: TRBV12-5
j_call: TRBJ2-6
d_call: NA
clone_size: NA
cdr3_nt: TGTGCTAGTGGTTTGGGATTCGGACGGCCCAACTCTGGGGCCAACGTCCTGACTTTC
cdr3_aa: CASGLGFGRPNSGANVLTF

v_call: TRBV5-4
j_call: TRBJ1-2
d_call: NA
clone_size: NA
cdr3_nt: TGTGCCAGCAGCTTGGCCGAGAGGGCTGCGTCCGGCTACACCTTC
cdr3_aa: CASSLAERAASGYTF

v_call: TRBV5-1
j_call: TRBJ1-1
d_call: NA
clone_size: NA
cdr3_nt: TGCGCCAGCAGCTCGGACGGGAACACTGAAGCTTTCTTT
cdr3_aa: CASSSDGNTEAFF

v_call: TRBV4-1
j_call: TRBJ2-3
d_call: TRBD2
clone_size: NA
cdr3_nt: TGCGCCAGCAGCTCTAGCGGGGACACAGATACGCAGTATTTT
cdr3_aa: CASSSSGDTDTQYF

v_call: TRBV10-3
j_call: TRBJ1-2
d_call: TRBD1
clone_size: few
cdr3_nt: TGTGCCATCAGGGAGACAGGGGCCCTCTATGGCTACACCTTC
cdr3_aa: CAIRETGALYGYTF

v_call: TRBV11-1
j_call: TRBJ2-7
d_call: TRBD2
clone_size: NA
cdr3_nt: TGTGCCAGCAGCTTAGCGGCTAGCGGGCTATACGAGCAGTACTTC
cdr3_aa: CASSLAASGLYEQYF

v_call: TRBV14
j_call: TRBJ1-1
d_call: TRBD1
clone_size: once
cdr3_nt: TGTGCCAGCAGCCAGAACAGGGGGTACACTGAAGCTTTCTTT
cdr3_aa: CASSQNRGYTEAFF

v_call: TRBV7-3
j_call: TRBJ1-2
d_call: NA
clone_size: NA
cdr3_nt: TGTGCCAGCAGCTGGAGGGACGGTCGGGGCTACACCTTC
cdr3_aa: CASSWRDGRGYTF

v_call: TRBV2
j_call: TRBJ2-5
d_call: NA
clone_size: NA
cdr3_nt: TGTGCCGCAACCCCTTCCGGGGTACGGGAGACCCAGTACTTC
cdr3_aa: CAATPSGVRETQYF

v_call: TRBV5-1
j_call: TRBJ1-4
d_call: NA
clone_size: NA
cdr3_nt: TGCGCCAGCAGTGACGCACAGGGCACTAATGAAAAACTGTTTTTT
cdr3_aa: CASSDAQGTNEKLFF

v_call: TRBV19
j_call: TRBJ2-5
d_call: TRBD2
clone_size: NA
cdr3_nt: TGTGCCAGTAGGCGGGAGGTGGGAGGAGAGACCCAGTACTTC
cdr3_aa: CASRREVGGETQYF

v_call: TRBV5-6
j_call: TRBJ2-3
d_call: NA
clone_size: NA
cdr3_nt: TGTGCCAGCAGCTTGTCGGGAGCAGATACGCAGTATTTT
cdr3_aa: CASSLSGADTQYF

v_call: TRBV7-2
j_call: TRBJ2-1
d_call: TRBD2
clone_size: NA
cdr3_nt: TGTGCCAGCAGCTTAGGAAGCGGGAGTAGCGGCAATGAGCAGTTCTTC
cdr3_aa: CASSLGSGSSGNEQFF

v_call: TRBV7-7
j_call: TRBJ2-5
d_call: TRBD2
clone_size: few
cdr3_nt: TGTGCTAAGCAAGGGTCGACTAGCGGAGGGGGTTGGGAGACCCAGTACTTC
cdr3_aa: CAKQGSTSGGGWETQYF

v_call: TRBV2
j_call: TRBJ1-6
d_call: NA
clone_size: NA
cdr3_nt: TGTGCCAGCAGCCCTGGACAGCTGGATTCACCCCTCCACTTT
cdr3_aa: CASSPGQLDSPLHF

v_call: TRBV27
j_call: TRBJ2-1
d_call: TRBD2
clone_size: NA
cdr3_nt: TGTGCCAGCAGTTACAGGTCTAGCGGGGAGCTTTCACAGTTCTTC
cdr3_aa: CASSYRSSGELSQFF

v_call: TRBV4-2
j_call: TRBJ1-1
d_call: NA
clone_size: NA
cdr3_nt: TGTGCCAGCAGCCCCAGGGATAACACTGAAGCTTTCTTT
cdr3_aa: CASSPRDNTEAFF

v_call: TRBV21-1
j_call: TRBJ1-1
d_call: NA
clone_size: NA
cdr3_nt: TGTGCCAGCAGCAAGAGGAAGAGGGAGGGAATTACTGAAGCTTTCTTT
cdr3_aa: CASSKRKREGITEAFF

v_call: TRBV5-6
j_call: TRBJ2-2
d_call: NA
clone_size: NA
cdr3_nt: TGTGCCAGCAGCCCCGACAGGGACGGAACCGGGGGGCTGTTTTTT
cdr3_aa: CASSPDRDGTGGLFF

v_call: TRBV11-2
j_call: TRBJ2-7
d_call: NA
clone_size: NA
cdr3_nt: TGTGCCAGCAGCTTAGACGGGGGGCAGGGAGTCTACGAGCAGTACTTC
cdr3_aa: CASSLDGGQGVYEQYF

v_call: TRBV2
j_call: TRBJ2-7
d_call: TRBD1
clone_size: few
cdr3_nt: TGTGCCAGCAGGGCCGGGACAGGCATTTACGAGCAGTACTTC
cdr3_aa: CASRAGTGIYEQYF

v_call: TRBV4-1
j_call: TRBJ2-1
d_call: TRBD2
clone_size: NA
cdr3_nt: TGCGCCAGCAGCCCGCAACTAGCGGGAGGGCCGAATGAGCAGTTCTTC
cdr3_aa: CASSPQLAGGPNEQFF

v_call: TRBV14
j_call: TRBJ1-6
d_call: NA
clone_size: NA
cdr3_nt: TGTGCCAGCAGACAAGAGGTCCTTTCACCCCTCCACTTT
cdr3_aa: CASRQEVLSPLHF

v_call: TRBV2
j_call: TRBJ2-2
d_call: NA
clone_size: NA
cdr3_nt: TGTGCCAGCCACGGAAGAGGAGCCGGGGAGCTGTTTTTT
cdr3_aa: CASHGRGAGELFF

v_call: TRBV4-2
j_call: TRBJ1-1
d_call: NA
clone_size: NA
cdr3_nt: TGTGCCAGCAGCACACAGGAAGGCATGAACACTGAAGCTTTCTTT
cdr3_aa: CASSTQEGMNTEAFF

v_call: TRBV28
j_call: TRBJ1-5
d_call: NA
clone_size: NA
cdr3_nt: TGTGCCAGCAGTTCGGGATATCAGCCCCAGCATTTT
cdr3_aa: CASSSGYQPQHF

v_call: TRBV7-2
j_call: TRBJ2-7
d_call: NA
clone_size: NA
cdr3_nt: TGTGCCAGCAGCTTACCAGCGCTCCGAAAAGGGGGGCAGTACTTC
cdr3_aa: CASSLPALRKGGQYF

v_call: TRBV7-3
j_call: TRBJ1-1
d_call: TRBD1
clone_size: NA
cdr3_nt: TGTGCCAGCAGCATCGGACAGGGGGCGGCTTTCTTT
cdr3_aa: CASSIGQGAAFF

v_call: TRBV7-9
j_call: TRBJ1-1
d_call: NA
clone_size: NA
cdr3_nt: TGTGCCACCGCCAACACTGAAGCTTTCTTT
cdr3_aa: CATANTEAFF

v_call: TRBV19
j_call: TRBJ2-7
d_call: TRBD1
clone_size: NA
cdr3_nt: TGTGCCAGTAGACTTCGACAGGGTCCCTACGAGCAGTACTTC
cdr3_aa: CASRLRQGPYEQYF

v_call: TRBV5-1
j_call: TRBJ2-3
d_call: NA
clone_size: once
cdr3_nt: TGCGCCAGCAGTTGGAGCACAGATACGCAGTATTTT
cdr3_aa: CASSWSTDTQYF

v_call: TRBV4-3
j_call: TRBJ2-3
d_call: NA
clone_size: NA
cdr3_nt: TGCGCCAGCAGCCAAGATAGGGTAAATACGCAGTATTTT
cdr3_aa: CASSQDRVNTQYF

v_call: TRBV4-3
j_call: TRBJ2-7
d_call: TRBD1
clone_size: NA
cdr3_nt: TGCGCCAGCAGCCAAGGCTCTTTTTTGGGACAGGGGGGCGAGCAGTACTTC
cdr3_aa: CASSQGSFLGQGGEQYF

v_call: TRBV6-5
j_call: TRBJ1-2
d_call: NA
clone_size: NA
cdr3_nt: TGTGCCAGCAGTTACCATGGGGATTTGAGGGGCTACACCTTC
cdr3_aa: CASSYHGDLRGYTF

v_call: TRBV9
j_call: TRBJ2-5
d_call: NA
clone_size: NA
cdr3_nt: TGTGCCAGCACCCTCTCCCCTGGGGAAGAGACCCAGTACTTC
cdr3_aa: CASTLSPGEETQYF

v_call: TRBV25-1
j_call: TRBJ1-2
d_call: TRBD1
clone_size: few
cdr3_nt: TGTGCCAGCAGTGAATATGGTAGCAACAGGGGAGTTAATGGCTACACCTTC
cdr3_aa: CASSEYGSNRGVNGYTF

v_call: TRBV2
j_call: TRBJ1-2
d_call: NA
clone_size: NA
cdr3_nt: TGTGCCAGCAGAGAGGCGGACAGCTATTATGGCTACACCTTC
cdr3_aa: CASREADSYYGYTF

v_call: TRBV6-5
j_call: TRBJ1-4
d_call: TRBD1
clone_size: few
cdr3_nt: TGTGCCAGCAGTTACGGACAGGGGCGTTCGGATGAAAAACTGTTTTTT
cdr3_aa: CASSYGQGRSDEKLFF